Each of the 29 T cell receptor beta chains below was sequenced from the same sample in a study of blood T cell repertoires in COVID-19. Assay used: immunoSEQ multiplex PCR; TCRdb lists only in-frame clones, some missing. The top ten hold 4.3% of the sample, which has approximately 290,000 clones, 70% to 90% seen once. Sequencing was performed on PBMCs or T cells enriched from blood (not recorded which). The receptors stem from a woman aged 30 to 39 who had recovered from COVID-19.

The V gene is TRBV18, the J gene TRBJ2-3, with 8 nucleotides matching TRBD1. Germline trimming cut 5 bases from V and 3 bases from J; bases unmatched to any gene: 7. Germline values: CDR1 KGHSH, CDR2 LQKENI. The CDR3 loop spans 15 amino acids. The CDR3 reads CASSMTGAATDTQYF. The CDR3 nucleotides are TGTGCCAGCTCAATGACAGGGGCGGCGACAGATACGCAGTATTTT.

CDR3 in DNA: TGTGCCAGCGGTAAGACAGGGGGCTACGGCTACACCTTC. This gives the protein CASGKTGGYGYTF. The chain couples TRBV12-3 or TRBV12-4 to TRBJ1-2; the match to TRBD1 covers 10 bases. V shed 8 bases and J 8 bases; nucleotides not matched to a gene: 8. This CDR3 is 13 amino acids long.

This chain uses TRBV4-1 with TRBJ1-2, with D unresolved. The germline V and J ends were trimmed by 3 bases and 0 bases, with 11 bases remaining between them. This CDR3 has 15 residues. In germline, CDR1 is MGHRA, CDR2 YSYEKL. The DNA of the CDR3 is TGCGCCAGCAGCCATCCCATTGGAGCTAACTATGGCTACACCTTC. This codes for CASSHPIGANYGYTF.

V gene TRBV18 combines with J gene TRBJ1-1; no definite D call. V was trimmed by 3 bases and J by 7 bases, leaving 12 bases between them. Germline CDR1 reads KGHSH; CDR2 reads LQKENI. The CDR3 runs to 13 residues. The CDR3 bases are TGTGCCAGCTCACCCCTTCCGGGTCGTGAAGCTTTCTTT. Amino acid sequence: CASSPLPGREAFF.

The chain uses TRBV15 and TRBJ2-1; 12 bases match TRBD2. The CDR3 spans 15 residues. CDR1 and CDR2 from the germline V gene are LNHNV and YYDKDF (reference sequence). V shed 3 bases, J shed 8 bases, and the junction held 5 bases outside the gene matches. CDR3 region: CATSRTSGSIYEQFF. In DNA, the CDR3 is TGTGCCACCAGCAGGACTAGCGGGAGTATATATGAGCAGTTCTTC.

The chain employs TRBV2 and TRBJ1-5; D remains ambiguous. The CDR3 extends over 14 amino acids. Germline V gene sequence: CDR1 SNHLY, CDR2 FYNNEI. V dropped 7 bases and J dropped 1 base, with 11 bases sitting between them. The chain's CDR3 is CASTNGGSNQPQHF. CDR3 nucleotide sequence: TGTGCCAGCACTAACGGAGGGAGCAATCAGCCCCAGCATTTT.

V and J are TRBV7-9 and TRBJ2-2, with 7 nucleotides matching TRBD2. The CDR3 length is 15 residues. V shed 0 bases and J 3 bases; nucleotides not matched to a gene: 1. Germline V gene lookup returns CDR1 SEHNR and CDR2 FQNEAQ (reference sequence). The DNA for the CDR3 is TGTGCCAGCAGCTTAGCGGGAGGGGACACCGGGGAGCTGTTTTTT. Protein: CASSLAGGDTGELFF.

The chain joins TRBV10-2 to TRBJ2-2; unclear D gene. The CDR3 totals 11 residues. Trimming took off 5 bases at V and 12 bases at J, with 10 bases between the two ends. The germline CDR1 and CDR2 sequences are WSHSY and SAAADI. The CDR3 spells CASSRVEKLFF. The DNA of the CDR3 is TGCGCCAGCAGTCGGGTGGAAAAGCTGTTTTTT.

The chain couples TRBV7-2 to TRBJ1-2; D gene unclear. V shed 5 bases and J shed 0 bases, with 10 bases lying between them. The CDR3 covers 14 residues. From germline, CDR1 is SGHTA and CDR2 FQGNSA. DNA of the CDR3: TGTGCCAGCAGCCAAGAGGCAGCTAACTATGGCTACACCTTC. Amino acid sequence: CASSQEAANYGYTF.

The chain recombines TRBV6-5 with TRBJ2-1; possibly TRBD2 for D (6 bases). Germline V gene data show CDR1 as MNHEY and CDR2 as SVGAGI. V was shortened by 8 bases and J by 4 bases, with 18 bases between the two germline ends. There are 15 residues in the CDR3. CDR3 in amino acids: CASVRDPRGYNEQFF. CDR3 in DNA: TGTGCCAGCGTGCGGGACCCCCGAGGGTACAATGAGCAGTTCTTC.

The chain employs TRBV24-1 and TRBJ1-1; the match to TRBD1 covers 8 bases. CDR1 is KGHDR, CDR2 SFDVKD, per germline. V was clipped by 4 bases and J by 4 bases; unmatched bases: 7. CDR3 size: 15 residues. This CDR3 is CATSDRQGAGTEAFF. The CDR3 coding sequence is TGTGCCACCAGTGACCGCCAGGGGGCTGGCACTGAAGCTTTCTTT.

V is TRBV5-6 and J is TRBJ2-1; a weak D match, TRBD1 (5 bases). Trimming removed 4 bases at V and 8 bases at J, with 19 bases between. The CDR3 has 15 residues. Germline V gene lookup returns CDR1 SGHDT and CDR2 YYEEEE. CDR3 protein: CASSTLQGSMDEQFF. DNA of the CDR3: TGTGCCAGCAGCACCCTTCAGGGATCAATGGATGAGCAGTTCTTC.

The CDR3 region has the DNA TGTGCCAGCAGCTTTATCGTCCTATCCCCCTATGGCTACACCTTC. Protein: CASSFIVLSPYGYTF. This chain links TRBV7-9 with TRBJ1-2, with no clear D. CDR1 and CDR2 from the germline V gene are SEHNR and FQNEAQ (reference sequence). CDR3 size: 15 residues. V was pared by 3 bases and J by 4 bases, with 15 bases between.

In its sample, this clone was seen once. This sequence joins TRBV25-1 and TRBJ1-1; D perhaps matches TRBD1 (6 bases). This CDR3 region has 13 residues. Germline V gene lookup returns CDR1 MGHDK and CDR2 SYGVNS. Trimming cost V 8 bases and J 4 bases, with 14 bases left between them. As DNA, the CDR3 is TGTGCCAGCGGCCCAGGGGTTAGCACTGAAGCTTTCTTT. Protein: CASGPGVSTEAFF.

The rearrangement uses TRBV10-3 and TRBJ1-4; no firm D call. Germline CDR1 reads ENHRY; CDR2 reads SYGVKD. V was clipped by 0 bases and J by 7 bases, with 6 bases between them. The CDR3 is 13 amino acids. DNA for the CDR3: TGTGCCATCAGTGAGTCCCCGGTTGAAAAACTGTTTTTT. This encodes CAISESPVEKLFF.

This clone is a singleton in its sample. V and J are TRBV18 and TRBJ2-5, with D tentatively TRBD1 (6 bases). The V end was cut by 5 bases, the J end by 3 bases, with 19 bases between. The V gene's germline CDR1 is KGHSH and CDR2 LQKENI. This CDR3 is built from 16 residues. Here the CDR3 DNA reads TGTGCCAGCTCATCCAAGCCCCAAACAGGGAAAGAGACCCAGTACTTC. It is translated as CASSSKPQTGKETQYF.

The chain is built from TRBV11-2 and TRBJ2-7; D gene uncertain. This CDR3 has 15 residues. The germline CDR1 and CDR2 sequences are SGHAT and FQNNGV. V dropped 0 bases and J dropped 2 bases, with 11 bases sitting between them. CDR3 in DNA: TGTGCCAGCAGCTTAGAATGGCCAGACACCTACGAGCAGTACTTC. Its protein is CASSLEWPDTYEQYF.

This clone was detected a few times. The chain is built from TRBV28 and TRBJ1-1; D remains ambiguous. Germline V gene lookup returns CDR1 MDHEN and CDR2 SYDVKM. The CDR3 has 12 amino acids. Trimming pared 4 bases from V and 4 bases from J, leaving 7 bases between. The CDR3 nucleotides read TGTGCCAGCAGTTACGGTATCACTGAAGCTTTCTTT. Translated, it gives CASSYGITEAFF.

V usage is TRBV19 and J usage is TRBJ2-1; perhaps TRBD1 as D (6 bases). The germline gives CDR1 LNHDA, CDR2 SQIVND (reference sequence). The length of the CDR3 is 16 residues. Deletions cut 4 bases from V and 2 bases from J, with 15 bases between. The DNA of the CDR3 is TGTGCCAGTAGTAAAAACAGGGTAGCCGCCTACAATGAGCAGTTCTTC. Translating it yields CASSKNRVAAYNEQFF.

There are a few counts of this clone. The gene calls are TRBV19 and TRBJ1-3; 9 bases line up with TRBD1. Germline V gene lookup returns CDR1 LNHDA and CDR2 SQIVND (reference sequence). The CDR3 spans 16 residues. The ends lost 7 bases at V and 1 base at J; junction bases unmatched: 8. CDR3 coding DNA: TGTGCCAGTACGGGGGACAGGGTCGGATCTGGAAACACCATATATTTT. It encodes CASTGDRVGSGNTIYF.

In this sample, this clone turned up once. V usage is TRBV27 and J usage is TRBJ2-2; a possible D gene is TRBD1 (6 bases). The V end was cut by 2 bases, the J end by 1 base, with 11 bases between. Germline V gene data show CDR1 as MNHEY and CDR2 as SMNVEV (reference sequence). The CDR3 consists of 16 residues. For the CDR3, the DNA is TGTGCCAGCAGTTTACCCCAGGGGAGGAACACCGGGGAGCTGTTTTTT. Protein product: CASSLPQGRNTGELFF.

The CDR3 loop reads CASSPRERSHGYTF. The CDR3 coding sequence is TGTGCCAGCAGCCCGCGGGAAAGGAGCCATGGCTACACCTTC. This chain joins TRBV4-2 and TRBJ1-2; no definite D call. Germline V gives CDR1 LGHNA, CDR2 YNFKEQ. CDR3 length: 14 residues. Between the trimmed V and J ends, which lost 4 bases and 6 bases, there was a span of 15 bases.

Written as DNA, the CDR3 is TGTGCCAGCTCGGAAGCGGACTATGGCTACACCTTC. It translates to CASSEADYGYTF. This rearrangement joins TRBV18 to TRBJ1-2; no clear D gene. This CDR3 is built from 12 residues. With 6 bases removed from V and 3 bases from J, the gap between germline ends came to 8 bases. Germline lookup yields CDR1 KGHSH and CDR2 LQKENI.

The V and J genes are TRBV7-6 and TRBJ2-1; 12 bases are a match to TRBD2. The trim removed 3 bases at V and 10 bases at J, leaving 10 bases unmatched. This CDR3 comprises 16 residues. The germline gives CDR1 SGHVS, CDR2 FNYEAQ. The CDR3 spells CASSFLAGGRREEQFF. The CDR3 region has the DNA TGTGCCAGCAGCTTTCTAGCGGGGGGGCGGCGGGAGGAGCAGTTCTTC.

This chain joins TRBV18 and TRBJ1-1; unclear D gene. The ends were cut back, 6 bases at V and 5 bases at J, with 10 bases in the middle. This CDR3 spans 12 amino acids. Germline lookup yields CDR1 KGHSH and CDR2 LQKENI. CDR3 bases: TGTGCCAGCTCCCCCTTAGAGACTGAAGCTTTCTTT. Translation gives CASSPLETEAFF.

This clone was recorded only once. The chain has TRBV29-1 and TRBJ1-2; TRBD1 is a possible D gene (6 bases). Trimming shortened V by 7 bases and J by 5 bases, and 17 bases separated the two germline ends. Germline V gene lookup returns CDR1 SQVTM and CDR2 ANQGSEA. This CDR3 region has 13 residues. The CDR3 loop is CSAGAQGWYGYTF. CDR3 DNA sequence: TGCAGCGCCGGGGCACAGGGTTGGTATGGCTACACCTTC. The full variable domain, its missing parts supplied by reference TRBV29-1 and TRBJ1-2, is SAVISQKPSRDICQRGTSLTIQCQVDSQVTMMFWYRQQPGQSLTLIATANQGSEATYESGFVIDKFPISRPNLTFSTLTVSNMSPEDSSIYLCSAGAQGWYGYTFGSGTRLTVV.

This clone was seen a handful of times. This chain links TRBV12-3 or TRBV12-4 with TRBJ1-6, with unresolved D. There are 12 residues in the CDR3. Deletions cut 2 bases from V and 18 bases from J, with 14 bases between. Here the CDR3 DNA reads TGTGCCAGCAGTTTATCGGGTCCACCGCCCCACTTT. It encodes CASSLSGPPPHF.

This clone came up a few times. The identical CDR3 is also encoded by other nucleotide sequences in the sample. The chain uses TRBV27 and TRBJ1-4; no clear D gene. The CDR3 is 15 amino acids. Trimming shortened V by 0 bases and J by 0 bases, and 5 bases separated the two germline ends. CDR1 is MNHEY and CDR2 is SMNVEV in the germline V gene (reference sequence). The CDR3 coding sequence is TGTGCCAGCAGTTTATCTCCAGCAACTAATGAAAAACTGTTTTTT. It encodes CASSLSPATNEKLFF.

This clone was counted between two and nine times. The V call is TRBV12-3 or TRBV12-4, the J call TRBJ1-1, with D perhaps TRBD1 (5 bases). This CDR3 is built from 13 residues. Deletions cut 2 bases from V and 6 bases from J, with 10 bases between. As DNA, the CDR3 is TGTGCCAGCAGTTTACGCAGGGATGCTGAAGCTTTCTTT. Translating gives CASSLRRDAEAFF.